This record concerns one T cell receptor (beta chain) sequence. The antigen is undetermined. This sample is part of a study of cytomegalovirus exposure and HLA in healthy donors. Notes on the study in general: Across donors, presence/absence analyses took sequencing depth to be roughly uniform.

Germline CDR1 and CDR2: LNHNV and YYDKDF (reference sequence). Unmatched junction bases numbered 10, after V lost 4 bases and J lost 2 bases. This CDR3 is built from 18 residues. This PCR relied on a set of 60 Vbeta primers and 13 Jbeta primers. Sequenced by immunoSEQ multiplex PCR; TCRdb stores in-frame clones only, minus some. The sample carries 150,000 to 200,000 clones, more than 65% recorded once. The TCR originated in a woman in her thirties in good health and CMV-seropositive. Sequencing used PBMCs. The V gene is TRBV15, the J gene TRBJ2-6; 8 nucleotides align to TRBD1. The CDR3 loop is CATSITWAGGAGANVLTF. For the CDR3, the DNA is TGTGCCACCAGCATTACTTGGGCAGGGGGCGCTGGGGCCAACGTCCTGACTTTC.